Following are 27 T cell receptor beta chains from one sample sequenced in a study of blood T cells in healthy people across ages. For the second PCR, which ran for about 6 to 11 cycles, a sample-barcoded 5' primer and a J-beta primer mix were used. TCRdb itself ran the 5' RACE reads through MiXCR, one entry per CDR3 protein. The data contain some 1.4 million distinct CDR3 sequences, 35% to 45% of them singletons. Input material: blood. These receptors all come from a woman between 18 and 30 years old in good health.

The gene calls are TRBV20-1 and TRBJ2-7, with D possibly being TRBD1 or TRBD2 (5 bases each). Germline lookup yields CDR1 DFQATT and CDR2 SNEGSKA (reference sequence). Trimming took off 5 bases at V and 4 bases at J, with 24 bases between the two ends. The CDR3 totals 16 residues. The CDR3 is CSAESKGSRPLYEQYF. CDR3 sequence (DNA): TGCAGTGCTGAGTCGAAGGGGAGTAGACCCCTATACGAGCAGTACTTC.

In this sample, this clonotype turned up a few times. The CDR3 here is CASSLGDSYGSQYF. The CDR3 nucleotides are TGCGCCAGCAGCTTGGGAGACTCCTATGGGTCCCAGTACTTC. The rearrangement links TRBV5-1 to TRBJ2-7; no clear D. CDR3 size: 14 residues. The germline V gene encodes CDR1 SGHRS and CDR2 YFSETQ. V gave up 0 bases and J gave up 10 bases, with 17 bases separating them.

Written as DNA, the CDR3 is TGCAGTGCTAGTGGGAGGAATGAGCAGTTCTTC. Translating it yields CSASGRNEQFF. V is TRBV20-1 and J is TRBJ2-1; the D gene is possibly TRBD2 (6 bases). CDR3 length: 11 residues. V lost 3 bases and J 7 bases, leaving 7 bases between the germline ends. Germline CDR1 DFQATT, CDR2 SNEGSKA (reference sequence).

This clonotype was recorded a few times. CDR3 sequence (DNA): TGCAGCGCCATGATGGACAGGGCCACTCTCTACGAGCAGTACTTC. It translates to CSAMMDRATLYEQYF. J is TRBJ2-7 and V is TRBV29-1, with 8 bases that match TRBD1. J lost 3 bases, V lost 7 bases, and 14 bases had no gene match. CDR1 and CDR2 (germline): SQVTM, ANQGSEA. CDR3 length equals 15 residues.

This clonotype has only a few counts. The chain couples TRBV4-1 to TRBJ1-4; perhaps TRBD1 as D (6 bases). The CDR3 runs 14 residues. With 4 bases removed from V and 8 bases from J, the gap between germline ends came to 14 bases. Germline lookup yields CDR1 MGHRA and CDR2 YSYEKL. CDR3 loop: CASSPGQRLEKLFF. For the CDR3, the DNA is TGCGCCAGCAGCCCGGGACAACGGTTGGAAAAACTGTTTTTT.

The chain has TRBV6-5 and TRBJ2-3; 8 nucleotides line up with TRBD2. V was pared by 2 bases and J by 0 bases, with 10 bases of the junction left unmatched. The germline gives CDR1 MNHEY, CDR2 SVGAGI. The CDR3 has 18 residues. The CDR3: CASSYPGGGGPSTDTQYF. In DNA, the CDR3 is TGTGCCAGCAGTTACCCGGGGGGCGGGGGGCCTAGCACAGATACGCAGTATTTT.

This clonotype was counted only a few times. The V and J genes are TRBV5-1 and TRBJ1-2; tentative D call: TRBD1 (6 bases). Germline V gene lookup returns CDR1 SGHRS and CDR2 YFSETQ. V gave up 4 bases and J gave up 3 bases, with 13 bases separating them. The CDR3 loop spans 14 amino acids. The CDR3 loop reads CASSPEQGYYGYTF. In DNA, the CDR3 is TGCGCCAGCAGCCCGGAACAGGGATACTATGGCTACACCTTC.

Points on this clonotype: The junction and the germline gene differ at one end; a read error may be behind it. The CDR3 DNA sequence: TGTGCCGGAAGACAGGGTGTCTACAATGGGCAGTTCTTC. Translation gives CAGRQGVYNGQFF. The chain carries TRBV2 and TRBJ2-1; the match to TRBD1 covers 7 bases. The CDR3 has 13 amino acids. The germline V gene has CDR1 SNHLY and CDR2 FYNNEI.

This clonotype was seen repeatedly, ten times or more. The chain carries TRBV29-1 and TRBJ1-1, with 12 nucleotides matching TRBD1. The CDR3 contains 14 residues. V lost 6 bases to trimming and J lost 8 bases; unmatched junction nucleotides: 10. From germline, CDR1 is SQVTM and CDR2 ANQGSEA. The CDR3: CSVASGTGGAEAFF. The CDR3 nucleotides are TGCAGCGTCGCATCCGGGACAGGGGGCGCGGAAGCTTTCTTT.

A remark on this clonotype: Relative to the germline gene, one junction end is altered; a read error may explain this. Here the CDR3 DNA reads TGTGCCAGCAGCGAGGCGGCGGATCACACCGGGGGGCTGTTTTTT. Translated, it gives CASSEAADHTGGLFF. The J gene is TRBJ2-2, the V gene TRBV25-1; a weak D match, TRBD2 (6 bases). Germline lookup yields CDR1 MGHDK and CDR2 SYGVNS. The CDR3 loop spans 15 amino acids.

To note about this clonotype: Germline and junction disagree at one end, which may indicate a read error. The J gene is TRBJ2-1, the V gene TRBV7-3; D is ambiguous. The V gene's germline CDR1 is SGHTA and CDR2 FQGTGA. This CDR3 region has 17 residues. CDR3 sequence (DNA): TGTGCCAGCAGCCCGACCCCACTGTTAACTCCTACAAATGAGCAGTTGTTC. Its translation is CASSPTPLLTPTNEQLF.

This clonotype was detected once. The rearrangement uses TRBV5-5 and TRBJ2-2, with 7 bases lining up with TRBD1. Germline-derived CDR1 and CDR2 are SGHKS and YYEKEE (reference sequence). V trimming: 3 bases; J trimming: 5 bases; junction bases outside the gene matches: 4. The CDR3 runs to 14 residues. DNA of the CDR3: TGTGCCAGCAGCTGGGGCAGGGGGACCGGGGAGCTGTTTTTT. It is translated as CASSWGRGTGELFF.

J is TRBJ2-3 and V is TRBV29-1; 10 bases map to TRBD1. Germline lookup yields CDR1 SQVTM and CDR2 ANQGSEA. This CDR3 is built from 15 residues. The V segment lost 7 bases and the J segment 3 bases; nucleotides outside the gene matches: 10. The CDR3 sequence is CSAKVWDRGTDTQYF. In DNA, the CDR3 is TGCAGCGCCAAAGTCTGGGACAGGGGAACAGATACGCAGTATTTT.

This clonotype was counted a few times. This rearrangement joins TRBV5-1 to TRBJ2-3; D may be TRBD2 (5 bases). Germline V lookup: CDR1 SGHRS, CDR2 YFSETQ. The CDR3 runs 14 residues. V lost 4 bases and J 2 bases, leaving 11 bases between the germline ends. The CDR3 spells CASSLTAATDTQYF. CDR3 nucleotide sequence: TGCGCCAGCAGCCTAACAGCGGCCACAGATACGCAGTATTTT.

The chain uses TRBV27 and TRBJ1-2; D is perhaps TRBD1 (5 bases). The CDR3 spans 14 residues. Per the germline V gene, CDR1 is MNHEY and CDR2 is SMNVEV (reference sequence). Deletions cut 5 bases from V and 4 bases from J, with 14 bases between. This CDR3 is CASSPGSGAYGYTF. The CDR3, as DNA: TGTGCCAGCAGTCCGGGTTCCGGGGCCTATGGCTACACCTTC.

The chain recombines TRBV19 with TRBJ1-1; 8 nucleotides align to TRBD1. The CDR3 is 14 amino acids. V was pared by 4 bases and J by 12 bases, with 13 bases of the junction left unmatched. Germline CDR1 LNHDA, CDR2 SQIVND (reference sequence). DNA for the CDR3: TGTGCCAGTAGTAACCGGGACAGGCTCAATGGGTCTTTCTTT. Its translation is CASSNRDRLNGSFF.

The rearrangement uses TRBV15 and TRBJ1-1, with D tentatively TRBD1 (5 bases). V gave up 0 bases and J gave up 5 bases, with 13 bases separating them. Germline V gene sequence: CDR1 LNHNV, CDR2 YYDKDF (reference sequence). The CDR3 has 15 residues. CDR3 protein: CATSRDSARGTEAFF. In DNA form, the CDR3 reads TGTGCCACCAGCAGAGATTCGGCGCGGGGGACTGAAGCTTTCTTT.

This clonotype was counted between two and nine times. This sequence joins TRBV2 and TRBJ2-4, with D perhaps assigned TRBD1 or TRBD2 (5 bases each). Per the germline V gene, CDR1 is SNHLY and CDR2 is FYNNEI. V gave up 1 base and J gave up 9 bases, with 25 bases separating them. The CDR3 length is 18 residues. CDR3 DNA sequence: TGTGCCAGCAGTGAAGTCCAGGGTATCCCCCTCACACTAGGCATTCAGTACTTC. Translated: CASSEVQGIPLTLGIQYF.

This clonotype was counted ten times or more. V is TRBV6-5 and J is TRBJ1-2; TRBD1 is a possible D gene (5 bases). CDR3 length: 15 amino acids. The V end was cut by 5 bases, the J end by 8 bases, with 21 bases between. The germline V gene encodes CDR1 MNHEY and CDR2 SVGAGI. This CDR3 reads CASSPNRDGGKGYTF. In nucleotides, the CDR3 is TGTGCCAGCAGTCCGAATCGAGACGGGGGGAAGGGCTACACCTTC.

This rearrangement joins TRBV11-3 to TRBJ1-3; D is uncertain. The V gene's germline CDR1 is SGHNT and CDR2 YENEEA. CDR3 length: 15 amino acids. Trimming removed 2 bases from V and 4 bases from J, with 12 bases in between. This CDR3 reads CASSLLWVSGNTIYF. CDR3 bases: TGTGCCAGCAGCTTACTTTGGGTATCCGGAAACACCATATATTTT. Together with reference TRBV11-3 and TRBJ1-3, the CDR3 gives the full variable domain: EAGVVQSPRYKIIEKKQPVAFWCNPISGHNTLYWYLQNLGQGPELLIRYENEEAVDDSQLPKDRFSAERLKGVDSTLKIQPAELGDSAVYLCASSLLWVSGNTIYFGEGSWLTVV.

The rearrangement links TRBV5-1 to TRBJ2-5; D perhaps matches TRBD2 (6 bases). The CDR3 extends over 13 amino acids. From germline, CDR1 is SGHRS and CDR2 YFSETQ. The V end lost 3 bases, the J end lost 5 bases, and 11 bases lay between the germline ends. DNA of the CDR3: TGCGCCAGCAGCTGGGACTCCCCGGAGACCCAGTACTTC. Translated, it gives CASSWDSPETQYF. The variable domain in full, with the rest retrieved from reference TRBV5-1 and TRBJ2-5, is KAGVTQTPRYLIKTRGQQVTLSCSPISGHRSVSWYQQTPGQGLQFLFEYFSETQRNKGNFPGRFSGRQFSNSRSEMNVSTLELGDSALYLCASSWDSPETQYFGPGTRLLVL.

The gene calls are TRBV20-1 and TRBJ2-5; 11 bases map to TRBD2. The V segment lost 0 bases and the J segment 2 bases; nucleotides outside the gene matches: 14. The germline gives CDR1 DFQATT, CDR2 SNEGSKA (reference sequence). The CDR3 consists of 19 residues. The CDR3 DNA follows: TGCAGTGCTAGAGATTGGGAACTAGCGGGGGATATCATACAAGAGACCCAGTACTTC. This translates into CSARDWELAGDIIQETQYF.

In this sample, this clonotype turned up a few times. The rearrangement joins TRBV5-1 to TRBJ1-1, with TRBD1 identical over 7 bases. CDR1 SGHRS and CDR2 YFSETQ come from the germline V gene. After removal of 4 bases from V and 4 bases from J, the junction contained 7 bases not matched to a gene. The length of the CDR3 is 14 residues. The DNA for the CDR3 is TGCGCCAGCAGCCAGGGGACAGAGGGCACTGAAGCTTTCTTT. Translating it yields CASSQGTEGTEAFF. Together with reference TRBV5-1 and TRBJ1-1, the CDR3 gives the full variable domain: KAGVTQTPRYLIKTRGQQVTLSCSPISGHRSVSWYQQTPGQGLQFLFEYFSETQRNKGNFPGRFSGRQFSNSRSEMNVSTLELGDSALYLCASSQGTEGTEAFFGQGTRLTVV.

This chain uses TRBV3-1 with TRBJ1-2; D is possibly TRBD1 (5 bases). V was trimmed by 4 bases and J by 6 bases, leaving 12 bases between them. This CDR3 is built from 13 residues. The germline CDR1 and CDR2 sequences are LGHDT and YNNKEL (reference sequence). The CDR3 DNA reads TGTGCCAGCAGCCCCCACGGAGGGGATGGCTACACCTTC. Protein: CASSPHGGDGYTF. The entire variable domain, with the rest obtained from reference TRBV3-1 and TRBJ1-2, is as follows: DTAVSQTPKYLVTQMGNDKSIKCEQNLGHDTMYWYKQDSKKFLKIMFSYNNKELIINETVPNRFSPKSPDKAHLNLHINSLELGDSAVYFCASSPHGGDGYTFGSGTRLTVV.

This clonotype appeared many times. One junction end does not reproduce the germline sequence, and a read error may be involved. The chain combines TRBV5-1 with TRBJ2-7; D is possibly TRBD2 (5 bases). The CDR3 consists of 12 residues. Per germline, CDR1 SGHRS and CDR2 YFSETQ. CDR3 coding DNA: TGTGCCAGCAGTTCTAGCTTCTACGAGCAGTACTTC. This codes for CASSSSFYEQYF.

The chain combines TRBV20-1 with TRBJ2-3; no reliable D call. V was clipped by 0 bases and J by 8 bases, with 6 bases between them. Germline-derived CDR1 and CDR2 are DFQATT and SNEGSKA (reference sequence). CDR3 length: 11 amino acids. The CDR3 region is CSARESVTQYF. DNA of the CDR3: TGCAGTGCTAGAGAAAGTGTTACGCAGTATTTT.

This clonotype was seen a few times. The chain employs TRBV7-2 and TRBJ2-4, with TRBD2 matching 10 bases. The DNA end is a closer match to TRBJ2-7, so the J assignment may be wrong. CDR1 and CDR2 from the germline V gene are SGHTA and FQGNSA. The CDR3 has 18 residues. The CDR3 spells CASSLGLGLADPSYEQYF. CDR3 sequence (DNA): TGTGCCAGCAGCTTGGGGCTCGGACTAGCGGACCCATCCTACGAGCAGTACTTC.